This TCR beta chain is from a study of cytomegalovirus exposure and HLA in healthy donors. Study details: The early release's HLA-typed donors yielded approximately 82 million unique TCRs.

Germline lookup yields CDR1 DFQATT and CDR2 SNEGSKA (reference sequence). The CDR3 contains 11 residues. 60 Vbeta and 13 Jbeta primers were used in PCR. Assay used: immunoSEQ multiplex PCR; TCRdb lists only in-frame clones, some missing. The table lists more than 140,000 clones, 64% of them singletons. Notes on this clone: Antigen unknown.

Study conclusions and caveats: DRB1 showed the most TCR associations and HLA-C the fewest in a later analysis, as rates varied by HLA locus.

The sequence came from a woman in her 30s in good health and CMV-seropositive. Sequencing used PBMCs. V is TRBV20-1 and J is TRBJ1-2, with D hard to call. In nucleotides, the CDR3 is TGCAGGATGGGCGTAGACTATGGCTACACCTTC. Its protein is CRMGVDYGYTF.